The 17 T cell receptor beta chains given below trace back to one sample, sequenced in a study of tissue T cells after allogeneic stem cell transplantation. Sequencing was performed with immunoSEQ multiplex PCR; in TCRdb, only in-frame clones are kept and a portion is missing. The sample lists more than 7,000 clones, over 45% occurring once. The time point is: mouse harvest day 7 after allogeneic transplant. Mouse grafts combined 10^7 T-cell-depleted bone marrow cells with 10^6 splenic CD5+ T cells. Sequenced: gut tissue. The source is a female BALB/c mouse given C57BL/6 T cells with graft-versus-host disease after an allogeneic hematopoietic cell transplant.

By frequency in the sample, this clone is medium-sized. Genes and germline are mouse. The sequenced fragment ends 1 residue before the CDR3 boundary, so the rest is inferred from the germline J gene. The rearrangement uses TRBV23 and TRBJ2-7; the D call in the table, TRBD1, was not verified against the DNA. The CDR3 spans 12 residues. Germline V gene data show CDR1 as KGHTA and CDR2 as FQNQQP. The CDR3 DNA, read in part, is TGCTCCAGCAGTCAACAGGGTGGTGAACAGTAC. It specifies CSSSQQGGEQY. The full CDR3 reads CSSSQQGGEQYF.

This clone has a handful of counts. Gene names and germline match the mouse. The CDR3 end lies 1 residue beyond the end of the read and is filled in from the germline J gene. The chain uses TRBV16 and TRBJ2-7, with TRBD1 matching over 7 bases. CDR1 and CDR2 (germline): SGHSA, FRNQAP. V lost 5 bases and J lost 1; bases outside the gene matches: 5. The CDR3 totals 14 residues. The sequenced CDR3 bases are TGTGCAAGCAGCGTACCGGGACAGTCCTATGAACAGTAC. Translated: CASSVPGQSYEQY. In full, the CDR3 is CASSVPGQSYEQYF.

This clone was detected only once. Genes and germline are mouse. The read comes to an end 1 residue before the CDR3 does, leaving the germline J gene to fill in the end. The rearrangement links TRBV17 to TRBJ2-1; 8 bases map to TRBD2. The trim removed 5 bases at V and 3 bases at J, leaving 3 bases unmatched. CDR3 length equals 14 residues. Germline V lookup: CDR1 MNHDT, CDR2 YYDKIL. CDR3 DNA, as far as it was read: TGTGCTAGCAGTCGCGACTGGGGCTATGCTGAGCAGTTC. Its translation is CASSRDWGYAEQF. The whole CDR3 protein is CASSRDWGYAEQFF.

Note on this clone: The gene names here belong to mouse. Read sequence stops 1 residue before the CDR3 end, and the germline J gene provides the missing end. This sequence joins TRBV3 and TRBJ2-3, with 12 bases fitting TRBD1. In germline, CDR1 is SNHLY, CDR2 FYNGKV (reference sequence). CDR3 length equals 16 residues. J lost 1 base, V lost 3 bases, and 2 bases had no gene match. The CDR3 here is CASSLGTGGGAETLYF. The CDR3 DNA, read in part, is TGTGCCAGCAGCTTGGGGACAGGGGGCGGTGCAGAAACGCTGTAT. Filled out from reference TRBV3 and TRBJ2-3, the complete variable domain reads GPKVLQIPSHQIIDMGQMVTLNCDPVSNHLYFYWYKQILGQQMEFLVNFYNGKVMEKSKLFKDQFSVERPDGSYFTLKIQPTALEDSAVYFCASSLGTGGGAETLYFGSGTRLTVL.

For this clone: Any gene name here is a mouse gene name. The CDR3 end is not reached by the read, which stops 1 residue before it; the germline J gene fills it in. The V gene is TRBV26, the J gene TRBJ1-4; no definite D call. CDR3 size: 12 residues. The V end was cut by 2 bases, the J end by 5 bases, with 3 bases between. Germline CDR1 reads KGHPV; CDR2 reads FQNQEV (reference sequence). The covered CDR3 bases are TGTGCCAGCAGTCTGGGGAACGAAAGATTATTT. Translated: CASSLGNERLF. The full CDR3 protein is CASSLGNERLFF.

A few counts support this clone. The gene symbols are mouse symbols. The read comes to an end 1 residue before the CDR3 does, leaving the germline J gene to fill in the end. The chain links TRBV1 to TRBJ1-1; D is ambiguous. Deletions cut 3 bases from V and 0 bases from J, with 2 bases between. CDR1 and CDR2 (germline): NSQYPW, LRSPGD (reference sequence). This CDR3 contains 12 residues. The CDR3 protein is CTCSASNTEVFF. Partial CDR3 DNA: TGCACCTGCAGTGCTTCAAACACAGAAGTCTTC.

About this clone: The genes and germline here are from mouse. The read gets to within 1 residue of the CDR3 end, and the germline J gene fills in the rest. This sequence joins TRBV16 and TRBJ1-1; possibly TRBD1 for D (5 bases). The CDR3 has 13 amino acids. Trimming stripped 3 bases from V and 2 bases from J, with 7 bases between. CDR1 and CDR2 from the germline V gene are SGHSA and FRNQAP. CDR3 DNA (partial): TGTGCAAGCAGCTTCCGGGACAACACAGAAGTCTTC. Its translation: CASSFRDNTEVF. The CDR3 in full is CASSFRDNTEVFF.

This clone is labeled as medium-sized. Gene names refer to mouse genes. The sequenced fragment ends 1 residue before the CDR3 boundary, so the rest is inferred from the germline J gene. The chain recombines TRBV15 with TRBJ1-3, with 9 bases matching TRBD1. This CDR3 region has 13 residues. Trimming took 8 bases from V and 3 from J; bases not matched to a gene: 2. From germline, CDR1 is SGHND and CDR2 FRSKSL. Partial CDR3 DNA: TGTGCCAGCCGGGACAGGGATGGAAATACGCTCTAT. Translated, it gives CASRDRDGNTLY. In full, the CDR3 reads CASRDRDGNTLYF.

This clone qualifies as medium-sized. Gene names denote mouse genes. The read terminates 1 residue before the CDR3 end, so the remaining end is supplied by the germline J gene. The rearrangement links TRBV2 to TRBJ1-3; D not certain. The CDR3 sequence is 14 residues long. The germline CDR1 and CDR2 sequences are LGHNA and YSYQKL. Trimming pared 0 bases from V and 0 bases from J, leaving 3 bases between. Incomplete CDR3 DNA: TGTGCCAGCAGCCAAGAAGATTCTGGAAATACGCTCTAT. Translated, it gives CASSQEDSGNTLY. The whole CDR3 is CASSQEDSGNTLYF.

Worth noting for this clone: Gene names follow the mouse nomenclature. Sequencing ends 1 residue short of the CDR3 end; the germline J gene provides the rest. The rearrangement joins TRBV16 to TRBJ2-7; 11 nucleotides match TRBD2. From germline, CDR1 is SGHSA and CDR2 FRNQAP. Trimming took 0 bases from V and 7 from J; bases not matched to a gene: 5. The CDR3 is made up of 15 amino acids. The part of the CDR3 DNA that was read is TGTGCAAGCAGCTTAGATGGGACTGGGGGTCGCGAACAGTAC. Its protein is CASSLDGTGGREQY. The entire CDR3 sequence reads CASSLDGTGGREQYF.

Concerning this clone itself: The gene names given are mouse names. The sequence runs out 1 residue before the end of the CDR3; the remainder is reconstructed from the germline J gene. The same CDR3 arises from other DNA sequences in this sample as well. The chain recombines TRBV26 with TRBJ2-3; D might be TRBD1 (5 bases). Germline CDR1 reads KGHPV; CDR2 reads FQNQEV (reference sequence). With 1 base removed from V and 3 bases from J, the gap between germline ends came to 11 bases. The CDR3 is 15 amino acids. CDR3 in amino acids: CASSLWTTSAETLYF. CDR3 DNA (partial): TGTGCCAGCAGTCTGTGGACAACTAGCGCAGAAACGCTGTAT.

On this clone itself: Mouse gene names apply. CDR3 sequence: CASSDFQGANTEVFF. Partial CDR3 DNA: TGTGCCAGCAGTGATTTCCAGGGAGCAAACACAGAAGTCTTC. The rearrangement uses TRBV13-3 and TRBJ1-1, with D possibly TRBD1 on 5 matching bases. The CDR3 end falls 1 residue outside the read, so it is completed with the germline J gene. Germline V gene lookup returns CDR1 NNHDY and CDR2 SYVADS. Trimming cost V 1 base and J 0 bases, with 10 bases left between them. The CDR3 runs to 15 residues.

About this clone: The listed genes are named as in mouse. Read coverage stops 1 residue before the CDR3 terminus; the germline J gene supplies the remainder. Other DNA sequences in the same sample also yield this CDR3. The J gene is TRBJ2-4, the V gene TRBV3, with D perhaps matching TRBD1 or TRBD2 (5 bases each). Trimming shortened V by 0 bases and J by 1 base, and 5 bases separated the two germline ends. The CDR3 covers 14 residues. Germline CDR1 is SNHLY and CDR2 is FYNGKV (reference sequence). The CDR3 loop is CASSLAGGQNTLYF. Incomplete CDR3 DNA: TGTGCCAGCAGCTTAGCGGGGGGTCAAAACACCTTGTAC.

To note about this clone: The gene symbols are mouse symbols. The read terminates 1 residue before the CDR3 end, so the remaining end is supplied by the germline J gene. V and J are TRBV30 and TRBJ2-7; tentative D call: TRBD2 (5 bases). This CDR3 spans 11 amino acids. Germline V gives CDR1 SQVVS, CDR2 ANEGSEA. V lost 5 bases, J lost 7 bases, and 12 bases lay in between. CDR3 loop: CSSGWGREQYF. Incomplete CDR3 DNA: TGTAGTTCTGGGTGGGGAAGGGAACAGTAC. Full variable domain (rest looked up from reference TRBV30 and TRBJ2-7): SVLLYQKPNRDICQSGTSLKIQCVADSQVVSMFWYQQFQEQSLMLMATANEGSEATYESGFTKDKFPISRPNLTFSTLTVNNARPGDSSIYFCSSGWGREQYFGPGTRLTVL.

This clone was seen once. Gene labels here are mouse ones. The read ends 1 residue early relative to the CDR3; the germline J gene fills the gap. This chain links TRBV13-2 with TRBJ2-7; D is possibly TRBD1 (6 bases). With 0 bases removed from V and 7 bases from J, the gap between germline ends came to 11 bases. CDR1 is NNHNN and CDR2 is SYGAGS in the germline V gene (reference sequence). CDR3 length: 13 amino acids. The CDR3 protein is CASGDAGEGEQYF. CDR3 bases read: TGTGCCAGCGGTGATGCAGGGGAGGGGGAACAGTAC.

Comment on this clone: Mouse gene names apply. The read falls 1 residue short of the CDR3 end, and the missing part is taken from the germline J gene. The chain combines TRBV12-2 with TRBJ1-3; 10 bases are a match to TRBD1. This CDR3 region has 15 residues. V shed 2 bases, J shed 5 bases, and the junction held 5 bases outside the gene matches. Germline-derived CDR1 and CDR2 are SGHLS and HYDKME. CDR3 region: CASSPGTGERNTLYF. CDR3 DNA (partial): TGTGCCAGCTCTCCCGGGACAGGGGAACGAAATACGCTCTAT.

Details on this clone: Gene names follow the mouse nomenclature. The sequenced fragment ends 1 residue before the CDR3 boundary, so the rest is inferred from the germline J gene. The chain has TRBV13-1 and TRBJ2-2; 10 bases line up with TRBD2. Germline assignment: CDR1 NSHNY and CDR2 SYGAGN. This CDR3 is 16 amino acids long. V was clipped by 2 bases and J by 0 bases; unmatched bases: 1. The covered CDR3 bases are TGTGCCAGCAGTGACGGACTGGGGGCAAACACCGGGCAGCTCTAC. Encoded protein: CASSDGLGANTGQLY. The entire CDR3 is CASSDGLGANTGQLYF.